These T cell receptor beta chains were read from a single sample in a study of human thymus T cells. The repertoire was sequenced with immunoSEQ multiplex PCR; TCRdb's copy has only in-frame clones and lacks some. This table holds tens of thousands of clones, approximately 95% found once. The source material was blood. The receptors originated from a boy younger than two with a congenital heart defect but otherwise immunologically healthy. Each CDR3 is given with its conserved first and last residue. A D gene is named only where the DNA matches it firmly. Not all rows give a size; the values are once, few, many and, for expanded clones, a class.

D gene	J gene	V gene	clone size	CDR3 DNA	CDR3 protein
TRBD2	TRBJ2-3	TRBV5-1	NA	TGCGCCAGCAGCTCGCGGGGGGGATCAGATACGCAGTATTTT	CASSSRGGSDTQYF
NA	TRBJ2-3	TRBV5-1	NA	TGCGCCAGCAGCCAGCTATTTCGGGCAGATACGCAGTATTTT	CASSQLFRADTQYF
TRBD1	TRBJ1-4	TRBV25-1	NA	TGTGCCAGCACTCCGGGACAGGGAAGAGAAAAACTGTTTTTT	CASTPGQGREKLFF
TRBD1	TRBJ2-7	TRBV11-2	NA	TGTGCCAGCAGCTTCGGGACAGGGCTTAGCGAGCAGTACTTC	CASSFGTGLSEQYF
TRBD2	TRBJ2-1	TRBV19	NA	TGTGCCAGTAGTATTGCTCCTAGCGGGGCGTACAATGAGCAGTTCTTC	CASSIAPSGAYNEQFF
TRBD1	TRBJ2-4	TRBV28	NA	TGTGCCAGCAAGGGACAGGGGGCAAACATTCAGTACTTC	CASKGQGANIQYF
TRBD1	TRBJ2-2	TRBV7-2	NA	TGTGCCAGCAGCCCTGACAGGGCCGGGGAGCTGTTTTTT	CASSPDRAGELFF
NA	TRBJ1-4	TRBV5-1	NA	TGCGCCAGCAGCACAACAACTAATGAAAAACTGTTTTTT	CASSTTTNEKLFF
NA	TRBJ2-3	TRBV4-2	NA	TGTGCCAGCAGCCAAGAGGCGGTAGCGACAGATACGCAGTATTTT	CASSQEAVATDTQYF
TRBD2	TRBJ2-1	TRBV4-1	NA	TGCGCCAGCAGCCAAGTCTGGGTAGCGGGGGGTCCAAGGAACAATGAGCAGTTCTTC	CASSQVWVAGGPRNNEQFF
NA	TRBJ1-3	TRBV27	NA	TGTGCCAGCAGTTTCCCGGGGCAGGGCCCTGGAAACACCATATATTTT	CASSFPGQGPGNTIYF
NA	TRBJ2-3	TRBV7-6	NA	TGTGCCAGCAGCTTAGGGGGCAGGGCCACAGATACGCAGTATTTT	CASSLGGRATDTQYF
NA	TRBJ2-3	TRBV10-3	NA	TGTGCCATCAGTGCAGACAGGACGGGCGAGTATTTT	CAISADRTGEYF
TRBD1	TRBJ1-2	TRBV4-1	NA	TGCGCCAGCAGCCAAGGGACAGGCTATGGCTACACCTTC	CASSQGTGYGYTF
NA	TRBJ2-1	TRBV7-9	NA	TGTGCCAGCAGCTTATTCAACGAACACAATGAGCAGTTCTTC	CASSLFNEHNEQFF
NA	TRBJ2-7	TRBV19	once	TGTGCCAGTAGTATAGGGGCCGCTCTCTACGAGCAGTACTTC	CASSIGAALYEQYF